The present T cell receptor (beta chain) was sequenced within a study of T cell responses to AZD1222 COVID-19 vaccine. General study findings and limits: Repertoire collection took place solely once the T cell response had peaked. Only six individuals given AZD1222 were seropositive at baseline.

The assay was immunoSEQ multiplex PCR, and TCRdb's table has in-frame clones only and misses some. Of 130,000 to 150,000 clones in the sample, approximately 78% were seen once. About this clone itself: Its matching antigen is unknown.

The receptor comes from an adult in good health. Sequences were derived from peripheral blood, sampled on day 0 of MenACWY control vaccination.

CDR3 sequence reads: CASSLWGRGWNNSPLHF. The CDR3 DNA sequence: TGTGCCAGCAGCTTGTGGGGAAGGGGGTGGAATAATTCACCCCTCCACTTT. V and J are TRBV5-6 and TRBJ1-6; a possible D gene is TRBD1 (6 bases). The germline V and J ends were trimmed by 1 base and 5 bases, with 16 bases remaining between them. The length of the CDR3 is 17 residues. Germline V gene lookup returns CDR1 SGHDT and CDR2 YYEEEE.